The present TCR beta chain was sequenced within a study of blood T cell repertoires in COVID-19. In germline, CDR1 is LGHDT, CDR2 YNNKEL (reference sequence). Trimming took 1 base from V and 8 from J, leaving 17 bases between them. The CDR3 is 15 amino acids. Original processing methods: By means of reference gene primer amplification, nucleated cell counts were estimated. Produced via immunoSEQ multiplex PCR; TCRdb's table is partial and in-frame only. That table is the source of V, J and clone size, and D and trimming were worked out from the DNA. The sample lists 95,000 to 150,000 clones, roughly 82% occurring once.

Sequencing input: peripheral blood. This receptor was obtained from a human donor in a cohort sampled during active COVID-19. The rearrangement links TRBV3-1 (or the pseudogene TRBV3-2) to TRBJ1-2, with D tentatively TRBD1 (6 bases). Here the CDR3 reads CASSQAHSDSSGYTF. In nucleotides, the CDR3 is TGTGCCAGCAGCCAAGCCCATTCGGACAGCTCCGGCTACACCTTC.